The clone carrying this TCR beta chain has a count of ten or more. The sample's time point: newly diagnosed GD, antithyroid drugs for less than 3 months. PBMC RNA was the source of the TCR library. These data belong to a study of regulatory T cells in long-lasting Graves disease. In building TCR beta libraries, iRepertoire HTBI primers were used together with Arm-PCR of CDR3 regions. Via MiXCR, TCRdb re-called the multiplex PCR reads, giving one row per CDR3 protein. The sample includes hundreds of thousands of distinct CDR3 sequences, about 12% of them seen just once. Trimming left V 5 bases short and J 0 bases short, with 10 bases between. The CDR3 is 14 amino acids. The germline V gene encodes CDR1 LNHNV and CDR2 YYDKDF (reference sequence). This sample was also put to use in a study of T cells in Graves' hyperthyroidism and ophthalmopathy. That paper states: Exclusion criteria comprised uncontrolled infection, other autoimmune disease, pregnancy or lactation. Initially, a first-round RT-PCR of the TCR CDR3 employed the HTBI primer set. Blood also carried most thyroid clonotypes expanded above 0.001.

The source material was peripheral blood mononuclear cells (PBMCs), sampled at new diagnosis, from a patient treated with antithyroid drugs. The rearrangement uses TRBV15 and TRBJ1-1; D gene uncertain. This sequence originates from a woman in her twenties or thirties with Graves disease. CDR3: CATSGNSMNTEAFF. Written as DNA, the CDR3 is TGTGCCACCAGCGGAAACAGCATGAACACTGAAGCTTTCTTT.